The T cell receptor (beta chain) described here comes from a study of neoadjuvant anti-PD-1 for oral cavity cancer. Study-wide points: Each response group had just a few patients in TCR analyses.

Germline lookup yields CDR1 SGHAT and CDR2 FQNNGV. Trimming stripped 7 bases from V and 2 bases from J, with 14 bases between. This CDR3 is 14 amino acids long. Turning to this clone: Its target is unknown.

These oral cavity squamous cell carcinomas were HPV-negative and locally advanced. Blood libraries mostly used around 500 ng genomic DNA, six replicates each. The protocol was immunoSEQ multiplex PCR, while the TCRdb copy is restricted to in-frame clones and leaves out a portion. The sample lists around 15,000 clones, more than 70% occurring once. This clonotype was obtained from a person between 40 and 85 years old with oral cavity squamous cell carcinoma. This chain uses TRBV11-2 with TRBJ1-2; D not resolved. Specimen: PBMCs, collected before nivolumab (anti-PD-1) treatment. This CDR3 reads CASTRPGRNYGYTF. The CDR3 nucleotides are TGTGCCAGCACCCGACCAGGCAGAAACTATGGCTACACCTTC. Filled out from reference TRBV11-2 and TRBJ1-2, the complete variable domain reads EAGVAQSPRYKIIEKRQSVAFWCNPISGHATLYWYQQILGQGPKLLIQFQNNGVVDDSQLPKDRFSAERLKGVDSTLKIQPAKLEDSAVYLCASTRPGRNYGYTFGSGTRLTVV.